These 22 T cell receptor beta chains share one sample of origin, sequenced in a study of blood T cell repertoires in COVID-19. Sequencing was performed with immunoSEQ multiplex PCR; in TCRdb, only in-frame clones are kept and a portion is missing. This table has roughly 150,000 clones, 79% appearing once. The sequencing sample was made of PBMCs or T cells enriched from blood (not recorded which). These receptors originate from a woman aged 70-85 years in a cohort exposed to, infected with or recovered from COVID-19 (not recorded which).

The chain carries TRBV5-5 and TRBJ1-3; TRBD1 matches at 10 bases. This CDR3 spans 19 amino acids. V was pared by 3 bases and J by 0 bases, with 12 bases of the junction left unmatched. The germline CDR1 and CDR2 sequences are SGHKS and YYEKEE (reference sequence). In DNA, the CDR3 is TGTGCCAGCAGCTGGACAGGGGGGATTCTGCCCGGCTCTGGAAACACCATATATTTT. Its protein is CASSWTGGILPGSGNTIYF.

V usage is TRBV13 and J usage is TRBJ1-2; maybe TRBD1 (5 bases). This CDR3 region has 13 residues. The ends were cut back, 5 bases at V and 7 bases at J, with 14 bases in the middle. Germline CDR1 and CDR2: PRHDT and FYEKMQ (reference sequence). CDR3 sequence reads: CASSLDRGGGYTF. In DNA form, the CDR3 reads TGTGCCAGCAGCCTGGATCGGGGGGGTGGCTACACCTTC. Looking up the rest from reference TRBV13 and TRBJ1-2 gives the full variable domain: AAGVIQSPRHLIKEKRETATLKCYPIPRHDTVYWYQQGPGQDPQFLISFYEKMQSDKGSIPDRFSAQQFSDYHSELNMSSLELGDSALYFCASSLDRGGGYTFGSGTRLTVV.

The chain carries TRBV10-3 and TRBJ2-3, with D maybe TRBD2 (6 bases). Trimming shortened V by 6 bases and J by 6 bases, and 22 bases separated the two germline ends. The CDR3 is 16 amino acids. Per germline, CDR1 ENHRY and CDR2 SYGVKD. This CDR3 is CAIRGPGLIRADTQYF. The CDR3 DNA is TGTGCCATCAGGGGACCGGGACTCATTCGGGCGGATACGCAGTATTTT.

This clone was found once. The chain is built from TRBV24-1 and TRBJ2-1; D is possibly TRBD1 (6 bases). Germline lookup yields CDR1 KGHDR and CDR2 SFDVKD. V was pared by 3 bases and J by 9 bases, with 14 bases between. The CDR3 spans 14 residues. CDR3 residues: CATSDTTGYGEQFF. CDR3 DNA: TGTGCCACCAGTGATACTACAGGGTATGGTGAGCAGTTCTTC.

The chain joins TRBV9 to TRBJ2-2; D remains ambiguous. V lost 3 bases to trimming and J lost 0 bases, with 9 bases between them. The CDR3 extends over 15 amino acids. Germline CDR1 and CDR2: SGDLS and YYNGEE. DNA for the CDR3: TGTGCCAGCAGCGCTGCGTCCGCGAACACCGGGGAGCTGTTTTTT. Translation: CASSAASANTGELFF.

The V and J genes are TRBV28 and TRBJ1-2, with a tentative D call TRBD1 (6 bases). Trimming stripped 10 bases from V and 5 bases from J, with 14 bases between. The CDR3 runs 12 residues. Germline V gene sequence: CDR1 MDHEN, CDR2 SYDVKM. Here the CDR3 reads CATEQGLYGYTF. CDR3 coding DNA: TGTGCCACCGAACAGGGTTTATATGGCTACACCTTC.

The genes are TRBV2 and TRBJ2-7; D not resolved. Germline assignment: CDR1 SNHLY and CDR2 FYNNEI. V shed 5 bases and J shed 4 bases, with 9 bases lying between them. This CDR3 has 12 amino acids. CDR3 sequence: CASSPWQYEQYF. The CDR3 coding sequence is TGTGCCAGCAGTCCGTGGCAATACGAGCAGTACTTC.

Comments on this clone: At one boundary the junction diverges from the germline segment, which might be a read error. The chain couples TRBV19 to TRBJ2-1; D call uncertain. This CDR3 comprises 13 residues. Germline loops: CDR1 LNHDA, CDR2 SQIVND (reference sequence). CDR3 loop: CASSSLYYNERFF. The CDR3 bases are TGTGCCAGTAGTTCACTGTACTACAATGAGCGGTTCTTC.

About this clone itself: The germline gene is not matched at one end of the junction; a read error may be the cause. The V gene is TRBV9, the J gene TRBJ1-2; no firm D call. Germline-derived CDR1 and CDR2 are SGDLS and YYNGEE. The CDR3 runs 11 residues. The CDR3, as DNA: TGTGCCAGCAGCACTCGGGATAGGCTCTTTTTC. This sequence encodes CASSTRDRLFF.

This clone was seen a handful of times. The chain combines TRBV7-2 with TRBJ2-1; 11 bases align to TRBD2. With 3 bases clipped from V and 2 bases from J, the junction kept 0 bases outside the gene matches. CDR1 is SGHTA and CDR2 is FQGNSA in the germline V gene. The CDR3 loop spans 15 amino acids. The CDR3 region is CASSLGLAAYNEQFF. The CDR3 DNA follows: TGTGCCAGCAGCTTGGGACTAGCGGCCTACAATGAGCAGTTCTTC.

The chain combines TRBV7-2 with TRBJ2-7; tentative D call: TRBD2 (5 bases). Germline V CDR1 and CDR2: SGHTA, FQGNSA. The CDR3 loop spans 15 amino acids. Trimming removed 3 bases at V and 0 bases at J, with 12 bases between. The CDR3 spells CASSLGSASSYEQYF. CDR3 coding DNA: TGTGCCAGCAGCTTGGGTAGCGCCAGCTCCTACGAGCAGTACTTC.

The chain is built from TRBV28 and TRBJ2-2; 8 bases map to TRBD1. The germline V gene encodes CDR1 MDHEN and CDR2 SYDVKM. J was trimmed by 4 bases and V by 7 bases; bases with no gene match: 20. The CDR3 covers 19 residues. In nucleotides, the CDR3 is TGTGCCAGCACCTCCCTGGACAGGGTAAAGTTGCGTGGCACCGGGGAGCTGTTTTTT. Protein product: CASTSLDRVKLRGTGELFF. Using reference TRBV28 and TRBJ2-2 for the parts outside the CDR3, the full variable domain is DVKVTQSSRYLVKRTGEKVFLECVQDMDHENMFWYRQDPGLGLRLIYFSYDVKMKEKGDIPEGYSVSREKKERFSLILESASTNQTSMYLCASTSLDRVKLRGTGELFFGEGSRLTVL.

The V and J genes are TRBV27 and TRBJ1-6; a weak D match, TRBD1 (6 bases). This CDR3 region has 15 residues. Trimming stripped 7 bases from V and 3 bases from J, with 13 bases between. Per the germline V gene, CDR1 is MNHEY and CDR2 is SMNVEV (reference sequence). The CDR3 spells CASTARGGYNSPLHF. For the CDR3, the DNA is TGTGCCAGCACCGCCAGGGGTGGCTATAATTCACCCCTCCACTTT.

The chain uses TRBV5-1 and TRBJ2-1, with 11 bases identical to TRBD2. Per the germline V gene, CDR1 is SGHRS and CDR2 is YFSETQ. The CDR3 has 16 amino acids. V lost 0 bases, J lost 4 bases, and 3 bases stayed unmatched. For the CDR3, the DNA is TGCGCCAGCAGCTTGGAGAGGACTAGCGGGTACAATGAGCAGTTCTTC. Protein: CASSLERTSGYNEQFF.

This chain connects TRBV7-2 to TRBJ2-7, with D possibly TRBD1 on 6 matching bases. The germline V and J ends were trimmed by 5 bases and 0 bases, with 17 bases remaining between them. From germline, CDR1 is SGHTA and CDR2 FQGNSA. The CDR3 has 16 amino acids. As DNA, the CDR3 is TGTGCCAGCAGCCTGGTAGGGGGACGACCCTCCTACGAGCAGTACTTC. Amino acids: CASSLVGGRPSYEQYF.

The CDR3 sequence is CASSGEGRVADTQYF. The CDR3 DNA follows: TGTGCCAGCAGCGGGGAGGGACGGGTGGCCGATACGCAGTATTTT. The chain uses TRBV5-4 and TRBJ2-3; 7 nucleotides align to TRBD2. CDR3 length: 15 residues. With 4 bases clipped from V and 6 bases from J, the junction kept 11 bases outside the gene matches. Germline values: CDR1 SGHNT, CDR2 YYREEE (reference sequence).

V usage is TRBV28 and J usage is TRBJ2-3; TRBD1 matches 9 bases. The CDR3 is 19 amino acids. Germline V lookup: CDR1 MDHEN, CDR2 SYDVKM. The junction had 14 bases not matched to a gene; V was cut back by 4 bases and J by 0 bases. CDR3 bases: TGTGCCAGCAGTTGCCCCAGGGCTAACAGGGGGCTGAGCACAGATACGCAGTATTTT. Protein sequence: CASSCPRANRGLSTDTQYF.

The rearrangement links TRBV24-1 to TRBJ2-5; D uncertain. The V end lost 4 bases, the J end lost 4 bases, and 6 bases lay between the germline ends. The CDR3 has 12 residues. Germline V gene sequence: CDR1 KGHDR, CDR2 SFDVKD. This CDR3 reads CATSESTETQYF. Written as DNA, the CDR3 is TGTGCCACCAGTGAGAGCACAGAGACCCAGTACTTC.

This clone was counted once. In DNA, the CDR3 is TGTGCCAGCACCATAGAGGGCTGGAATGGCTACACCTTC. Translating gives CASTIEGWNGYTF. The rearrangement uses TRBV28 and TRBJ1-2, with no clear D. Germline V gene lookup returns CDR1 MDHEN and CDR2 SYDVKM. This CDR3 region has 13 residues. With 7 bases removed from V and 6 bases from J, the gap between germline ends came to 15 bases.

This clone was observed a handful of times. V gene TRBV5-1 combines with J gene TRBJ2-5, with TRBD1 matching 8 bases. Trimming removed 6 bases from V and 5 bases from J; junction bases left unmatched: 12. The CDR3 contains 15 residues. Germline V CDR1 and CDR2: SGHRS, YFSETQ. The CDR3 DNA follows: TGCGCCAGCACCGAAGGCCCAGGGGGCTGGGAGACCCAGTACTTC. Protein: CASTEGPGGWETQYF.

The chain combines TRBV5-3 with TRBJ1-6; possibly TRBD1 for D (5 bases). TRBV5-3 is labeled an ORF, and its function is uncertain. The CDR3 sequence is 14 residues long. Trimming took off 4 bases at V and 8 bases at J, with 13 bases between the two ends. The CDR3 sequence is CARSRPGGDSPLHF. The CDR3 coding sequence is TGTGCCAGAAGCCGCCCCGGGGGAGATTCACCCCTCCACTTT.

The chain carries TRBV12-3 or TRBV12-4 and TRBJ1-2, with 7 positions matching TRBD1. The CDR3 extends over 13 amino acids. V trimming: 6 bases; J trimming: 4 bases; junction bases outside the gene matches: 5. This chain's CDR3 is CASSPDRAYGYTF. CDR3 bases: TGTGCCAGCAGCCCAGACAGGGCCTATGGCTACACCTTC.